One sample yielded the 25 T cell receptor beta chains listed below, sequenced in a study of control samples from healthy donors and cancer patients. Assay used: immunoSEQ multiplex PCR; TCRdb lists only in-frame clones, some missing. The table includes some 150,000 clones, 94% detected once. Sequencing was done on a sample of blood. The source is a man aged 40-49 years in good health.

This clone was counted a single time. This chain connects TRBV7-2 to TRBJ2-6; the D gene is possibly TRBD1 (5 bases). The germline V and J ends were trimmed by 3 bases and 2 bases, with 14 bases remaining between them. CDR3 length equals 17 residues. In germline, CDR1 is SGHTA, CDR2 FQGNSA. The CDR3 is CASSLVGSDTGANVLTF. DNA for the CDR3: TGTGCCAGCAGCTTGGTGGGGTCGGACACTGGGGCCAACGTCCTGACTTTC. Complete variable domain (other parts from reference TRBV7-2 and TRBJ2-6): GAGVSQSPSNKVTEKGKDVELRCDPISGHTALYWYRQSLGQGLEFLIYFQGNSAPDKSGLPSDRFSAERTGGSVSTLTIQRTQQEDSAVYLCASSLVGSDTGANVLTFGAGSRLTVL.

CDR3 sequence reads: CASRPGALPDTQYF. CDR3 in DNA: TGTGCCAGCCGCCCCGGGGCCCTCCCAGATACGCAGTATTTT. The chain is built from TRBV18 and TRBJ2-3, with D possibly called TRBD1 or TRBD2 (5 bases each). The germline V gene has CDR1 KGHSH and CDR2 LQKENI. The CDR3 extends over 14 amino acids. Trimming took off 8 bases at V and 4 bases at J, with 16 bases between the two ends. Drawing the rest from reference TRBV18 and TRBJ2-3, the complete variable domain is NAGVMQNPRHLVRRRGQEARLRCSPMKGHSHVYWYRQLPEEGLKFMVYLQKENIIDESGMPKERFSAEFPKEGPSILRIQQVVRGDSAAYFCASRPGALPDTQYFGPGTRLTVL.

This sequence joins TRBV27 and TRBJ2-1; D might be TRBD1 (5 bases). V gave up 6 bases and J gave up 7 bases, with 13 bases separating them. Germline CDR1 MNHEY, CDR2 SMNVEV (reference sequence). This CDR3 is built from 13 residues. The DNA of the CDR3 is TGTGCCAGCAGCCCCCAGGGTGGTAATGAGCAGTTCTTC. Its protein product is CASSPQGGNEQFF.

The V call is TRBV5-6, the J call TRBJ1-6; no clear D gene. The V end was cut by 0 bases, the J end by 3 bases, with 4 bases between. Germline assignment: CDR1 SGHDT and CDR2 YYEEEE. The CDR3 covers 14 residues. This CDR3 is CASSLAVYNSPLHF. The CDR3 region has the DNA TGTGCCAGCAGCTTGGCAGTCTATAATTCACCCCTCCACTTT.

CDR3 nucleotides: TGTGCCAGCAGCGAGTCCGGACTAGCGGGAGATGCCGGGGAGCTGTTTTTT. Translated: CASSESGLAGDAGELFF. This rearrangement joins TRBV9 to TRBJ2-2, with 13 nucleotides matching TRBD2. Germline V lookup: CDR1 SGDLS, CDR2 YYNGEE. J lost 6 bases, V lost 3 bases, and 8 bases had no gene match. The length of the CDR3 is 17 residues.

The chain is built from TRBV5-5 and TRBJ2-5; TRBD1 matches 8 bases. Trimming took 4 bases from V and 2 from J; bases not matched to a gene: 4. The CDR3 runs 14 residues. Germline V gene sequence: CDR1 SGHKS, CDR2 YYEKEE (reference sequence). CDR3 sequence: CASSPGTGQETQYF. The CDR3 region has the DNA TGTGCCAGCAGCCCCGGGACAGGACAAGAGACCCAGTACTTC.

This clone was recorded only once. The CDR3 reads CASSRKFPDIRLEAFF. The CDR3 DNA reads TGTGCCAGCAGCCGCAAGTTCCCGGACATCCGCCTTGAAGCTTTCTTT. The chain is built from TRBV4-2 and TRBJ1-1; D perhaps matches TRBD1 (5 bases). Germline lookup yields CDR1 LGHNA and CDR2 YNFKEQ. V was pared by 4 bases and J by 7 bases, with 22 bases between. CDR3 length equals 16 residues.

This sequence joins TRBV7-3 and TRBJ2-6, with D maybe TRBD2 (6 bases). The CDR3 length is 16 residues. Trimming pared 1 base from V and 2 bases from J, leaving 9 bases between. Looked up from germline, CDR1 is SGHTA and CDR2 is FQGTGA. The CDR3 sequence: CASSLIPGAGANVLTF. CDR3 DNA sequence: TGTGCCAGCAGCTTAATTCCGGGGGCTGGGGCCAACGTCCTGACTTTC. Based on the CDR3 plus reference TRBV7-3 and TRBJ2-6, the full variable domain is GAGVSQTPSNKVTEKGKYVELRCDPISGHTALYWYRQSLGQGPEFLIYFQGTGAADDSGLPNDRFFAVRPEGSVSTLKIQRTERGDSAVYLCASSLIPGAGANVLTFGAGSRLTVL.

This chain connects TRBV7-2 to TRBJ2-5; possibly TRBD1 for D (6 bases). This CDR3 comprises 13 residues. Trimming took off 1 base at V and 6 bases at J, with 9 bases between the two ends. Looked up from germline, CDR1 is SGHTA and CDR2 is FQGNSA. The CDR3 nucleotides read TGTGCCAGCAGCTTAGGGGACAAGAAGACCCAGTACTTC. This codes for CASSLGDKKTQYF.

The chain uses TRBV5-4 and TRBJ1-1; weak D call: TRBD1 (6 bases). V dropped 4 bases and J dropped 1 base, with 11 bases sitting between them. Germline V gene lookup returns CDR1 SGHNT and CDR2 YYREEE (reference sequence). CDR3 length equals 14 residues. The CDR3 nucleotides read TGTGCCAGCAGCACGGGGGGCCGGAACACTGAAGCTTTCTTT. This sequence encodes CASSTGGRNTEAFF.

The chain recombines TRBV3-1 (or the pseudogene TRBV3-2) with TRBJ2-6, with no clear D. V was clipped by 4 bases and J by 1 base, with 8 bases between them. CDR3 length equals 15 residues. Germline CDR1 reads LGHDT; CDR2 reads YNNKEL (reference sequence). DNA of the CDR3: TGTGCCAGCAGCCGAGGACGGTCTGGGGCCAACGTCCTGACTTTC. This gives the protein CASSRGRSGANVLTF.

This rearrangement joins TRBV6-5 to TRBJ2-1, with 7 bases identical to TRBD1. CDR1 MNHEY and CDR2 SVGAGI come from the germline V gene. V shed 6 bases, J shed 5 bases, and the junction held 7 bases outside the gene matches. The CDR3 extends over 14 amino acids. The CDR3 loop is CASSRGKDNNEQFF. In DNA form, the CDR3 reads TGTGCCAGCAGCAGGGGGAAAGATAACAATGAGCAGTTCTTC.

A note on this clone: The conserved phenylalanine or tryptophan is not found at the CDR3 terminus, so this likely reflects a read error. The DNA is omitted, as the CDR3 cannot be located on it reliably, and the CDR3 follows TCRdb's listing. The genes are TRBV21-1 and TRBJ1-5; the table's D call of TRBD1 was not tested on the DNA. TRBV21-1 is reported as a pseudogene. The CDR3 spans 10 residues, counting both ends. CDR3 loop: CASWAPPGGR.

The genes are TRBV5-4 and TRBJ1-5, with a weak D call TRBD1 (6 bases). The germline V gene has CDR1 SGHNT and CDR2 YYREEE (reference sequence). Trimming took off 0 bases at V and 6 bases at J, with 10 bases between the two ends. This CDR3 contains 14 residues. The CDR3 spells CASSLGGRGQPQHF. CDR3 nucleotide sequence: TGTGCCAGCAGCTTGGGGGGCAGGGGTCAGCCCCAGCATTTT.

This sequence joins TRBV4-1 and TRBJ1-1; maybe TRBD1 (6 bases). The CDR3 loop spans 13 amino acids. V lost 4 bases, J lost 5 bases, and 11 bases lay in between. Germline CDR1 MGHRA, CDR2 YSYEKL. The CDR3 DNA reads as TGCGCCAGCAGCCCTACAGGGCTGACTGAAGCTTTCTTT. It yields the protein CASSPTGLTEAFF.

The chain employs TRBV5-4 and TRBJ2-7, with D possibly TRBD2 on 6 matching bases. Germline V CDR1 and CDR2: SGHNT, YYREEE (reference sequence). The CDR3 runs to 15 residues. Trimming cost V 3 bases and J 4 bases, with 17 bases left between them. The CDR3 coding sequence is TGTGCCAGCAGCTCCGGCGCAGGGAGCGGGTACGAGCAGTACTTC. Protein product: CASSSGAGSGYEQYF.

The chain carries TRBV30 and TRBJ1-1; TRBD1 might be the D (5 bases). The germline V gene encodes CDR1 GTSNPN and CDR2 SVGIG (reference sequence). There are 11 residues in the CDR3. V lost 4 bases, J lost 5 bases, and 8 bases lay in between. The CDR3 is CAWNGGTEAFF. The CDR3, as DNA: TGTGCCTGGAATGGGGGTACTGAAGCTTTCTTT.

The rearrangement uses TRBV30 and TRBJ2-7; D is perhaps TRBD1 (5 bases). V lost 1 base and J lost 7, with 11 bases in between. CDR1 and CDR2 from the germline V gene are GTSNPN and SVGIG (reference sequence). The CDR3 has 12 amino acids. CDR3 sequence reads: CAWSAQAIEQYF. The CDR3 DNA sequence: TGTGCCTGGAGTGCACAGGCAATTGAGCAGTACTTC.

The chain is built from TRBV6-4 and TRBJ1-5, with D possibly TRBD1 on 5 matching bases. V shed 3 bases and J shed 5 bases, with 14 bases lying between them. The CDR3 runs 15 residues. Germline-derived CDR1 and CDR2 are MRHNA and SNTAGT. The chain's CDR3 is CASSEGPGRDQPQHF. The CDR3 DNA reads as TGTGCCAGCAGTGAGGGGCCAGGGAGGGATCAGCCCCAGCATTTT.

The rearrangement joins TRBV6-2 or TRBV6-3 to TRBJ2-3; D is perhaps TRBD2 (5 bases). With 0 bases removed from V and 4 bases from J, the gap between germline ends came to 11 bases. This CDR3 contains 15 residues. Germline loops: CDR1 MNHEY, CDR2 SVGEGT. The CDR3 is CASSYSKLVADTQYF. The CDR3 bases are TGTGCCAGCAGTTACTCAAAACTAGTTGCAGATACGCAGTATTTT.

This chain uses TRBV5-1 with TRBJ2-7; D assignment may be TRBD1 or TRBD2 (7 bases each). Germline values: CDR1 SGHRS, CDR2 YFSETQ. The CDR3 is 16 amino acids. V was trimmed by 2 bases and J by 6 bases, leaving 21 bases between them. CDR3 nucleotides: TGCGCCAGCAGCTTCGAAGGGGGCGGGAGAGCCGGCGAGCAGTACTTC. Translation gives CASSFEGGGRAGEQYF. The complete variable domain, with remaining parts taken from reference TRBV5-1 and TRBJ2-7, reads KAGVTQTPRYLIKTRGQQVTLSCSPISGHRSVSWYQQTPGQGLQFLFEYFSETQRNKGNFPGRFSGRQFSNSRSEMNVSTLELGDSALYLCASSFEGGGRAGEQYFGPGTRLTVT.

The rearrangement uses TRBV5-1 and TRBJ2-7; 7 nucleotides align to TRBD2. The junction had 9 bases not matched to a gene; V was cut back by 4 bases and J by 5 bases. Germline assignment: CDR1 SGHRS and CDR2 YFSETQ. The CDR3 is 14 residues long. CDR3 protein: CASSGGSLSNEQYF. In nucleotides, the CDR3 is TGCGCCAGCAGCGGCGGGAGTTTGAGCAACGAGCAGTACTTC. Full variable domain (remainder filled in from reference TRBV5-1 and TRBJ2-7): KAGVTQTPRYLIKTRGQQVTLSCSPISGHRSVSWYQQTPGQGLQFLFEYFSETQRNKGNFPGRFSGRQFSNSRSEMNVSTLELGDSALYLCASSGGSLSNEQYFGPGTRLTVT.

The genes are TRBV10-1 and TRBJ1-2, with 7 bases lining up with TRBD1. This CDR3 spans 15 amino acids. The germline gives CDR1 WNHNN, CDR2 SYGVQD (reference sequence). Unmatched junction bases numbered 5, after V lost 3 bases and J lost 1 base. CDR3 loop: CASSDPTGDNYGYTF. The CDR3 DNA follows: TGCGCCAGCAGTGACCCTACAGGGGATAACTATGGCTACACCTTC.

This sequence joins TRBV6-2 or TRBV6-3 and TRBJ1-2, with 8 positions matching TRBD1. The CDR3 spans 18 residues. CDR1 is MNHEY and CDR2 is SVGEGT in the germline V gene. V shed 2 bases and J 8 bases; nucleotides not matched to a gene: 19. In DNA form, the CDR3 reads TGTGCCAGCAGTTACAACTCGGGACAGGAGTTCGAAGGAGTGGGCTACACCTTC. Its translation: CASSYNSGQEFEGVGYTF.

The V and J genes are TRBV12-2 and TRBJ2-3; the D segment call TRBD2 is taken from the table without a DNA check. TRBV12-2 is annotated as a pseudogene. This CDR3 comprises 17 residues. The CDR3 spells CASRLARGDSRTDTQYF. The CDR3 nucleotides read TGTGCAAGTCGCTTAGCGCGTGGGGACTCTCGCACAGATACGCAGTATTTT.